These 12 T cell receptor beta chains share one sample of origin, sequenced in a study of cytomegalovirus exposure and HLA in healthy donors. Produced via immunoSEQ multiplex PCR; TCRdb's table is partial and in-frame only. The sample yields over 250,000 clones, about nine tenths seen once. The sequenced sample was PBMCs. Receptors were obtained from a woman between 25 and 40 years old in good health and CMV-seropositive.

The chain links TRBV9 to TRBJ2-7; tentative D call: TRBD1 (6 bases). The CDR3 is made up of 15 amino acids. V dropped 4 bases and J dropped 6 bases, with 20 bases sitting between them. CDR1 is SGDLS, CDR2 YYNGEE, per germline. CDR3 amino acids: CASSPEQGVRSEQYF. DNA of the CDR3: TGTGCCAGCAGCCCAGAACAGGGTGTGAGAAGCGAGCAGTACTTC.

The chain carries TRBV5-6 and TRBJ2-5, with D unresolved. The V gene's germline CDR1 is SGHDT and CDR2 YYEEEE. The CDR3 totals 14 residues. Trimming removed 4 bases at V and 7 bases at J, with 17 bases between. The CDR3 nucleotides are TGTGCCAGCAGCCCCCATGGACCCAAGGGGACCCAGTACTTC. Its translation is CASSPHGPKGTQYF. Complete variable domain (other parts from reference TRBV5-6 and TRBJ2-5): DAGVTQSPTHLIKTRGQQVTLRCSPKSGHDTVSWYQQALGQGPQFIFQYYEEEERQRGNFPDRFSGHQFPNYSSELNVNALLLGDSALYLCASSPHGPKGTQYFGPGTRLLVL.

The chain has TRBV4-2 and TRBJ1-2; 9 bases match TRBD1. The length of the CDR3 is 15 residues. J lost 11 bases, V lost 1 base, and 11 bases had no gene match. Germline V gives CDR1 LGHNA, CDR2 YNFKEQ. In DNA, the CDR3 is TGTGCCAGCAGCCAAGGAGGGGGACAGGGTAAGGGTTACACCTTC. It translates to CASSQGGGQGKGYTF.

The chain has TRBV5-6 and TRBJ2-7; weak D call: TRBD1 (6 bases). V was trimmed by 4 bases and J by 4 bases, leaving 12 bases between them. From germline, CDR1 is SGHDT and CDR2 YYEEEE. The CDR3 sequence is 13 residues long. CDR3 in amino acids: CASSDLQGYEQYF. CDR3 in DNA: TGTGCCAGCAGCGACCTACAGGGTTACGAGCAGTACTTC.

V and J are TRBV6-1 and TRBJ1-1; D perhaps matches TRBD1 (5 bases). Germline-derived CDR1 and CDR2 are MNHNS and SASEGT. This CDR3 is 15 amino acids long. This CDR3 reads CAITGEPFLNTEAFF. CDR3 coding DNA: TGTGCTATTACGGGGGAACCATTCCTGAACACTGAAGCTTTCTTT.

The V gene is TRBV30, the J gene TRBJ2-1; 9 bases map to TRBD1. With V trimmed by 0 bases and J by 9 bases, 15 bases remained unmatched. Germline CDR1 and CDR2: GTSNPN and SVGIG (reference sequence). The CDR3 runs to 17 residues. The CDR3 here is CAWSVLPMGQGESEQFF. The DNA for the CDR3 is TGTGCCTGGAGTGTACTACCCATGGGACAGGGCGAATCTGAGCAGTTCTTC.

The genes are TRBV27 and TRBJ2-4; a weak D match, TRBD1 (6 bases). This CDR3 has 12 residues. Germline CDR1 MNHEY, CDR2 SMNVEV (reference sequence). V gave up 6 bases and J gave up 5 bases, with 8 bases separating them. CDR3 coding DNA: TGTGCCAGCAGCTCAGGGGAAAACATTCAGTACTTC. Encoded protein: CASSSGENIQYF.

This clone occurred once. The CDR3 region has the DNA TGCGCCAGCAGCCAACAGGGTTCCCCAGCCTCTGGAAACACCATATATTTT. Its protein product is CASSQQGSPASGNTIYF. The V call is TRBV4-1, the J call TRBJ1-3, with a weak D call TRBD1 (5 bases). The germline gives CDR1 MGHRA, CDR2 YSYEKL. The length of the CDR3 is 17 residues. V lost 2 bases, J lost 0 bases, and 14 bases lay in between.

V gene TRBV30 combines with J gene TRBJ1-3, with D unclear. The CDR3 has 14 amino acids. Germline V gene lookup returns CDR1 GTSNPN and CDR2 SVGIG (reference sequence). Trimming took off 3 bases at V and 0 bases at J, with 9 bases between the two ends. This CDR3 reads CAWREESSGNTIYF. The CDR3, as DNA: TGTGCCTGGAGAGAGGAGAGCTCTGGAAACACCATATATTTT.

This chain's CDR3 is CASSFNSGSHNEQFF. CDR3 sequence (DNA): TGTGCCAGCAGTTTCAATAGCGGGAGCCACAATGAGCAGTTCTTC. V and J are TRBV27 and TRBJ2-1; 9 positions agree with TRBD2. Germline CDR1 MNHEY, CDR2 SMNVEV (reference sequence). The CDR3 is 15 amino acids. V was pared by 3 bases and J by 5 bases, with 5 bases of the junction left unmatched.

CDR3 protein: CASSLGTALTGELFF. The CDR3 DNA is TGTGCCAGCAGCCTCGGGACAGCTCTCACCGGGGAGCTGTTTTTT. The V gene is TRBV7-6, the J gene TRBJ2-2; 7 nucleotides align to TRBD1. This CDR3 spans 15 amino acids. Germline V gene sequence: CDR1 SGHVS, CDR2 FNYEAQ. V was clipped by 5 bases and J by 4 bases; unmatched bases: 7.

Only a few counts were recorded for this clone. This chain joins TRBV6-4 and TRBJ2-7; D possibly uses TRBD1 or TRBD2 (5 bases each). The V gene's germline CDR1 is MRHNA and CDR2 SNTAGT. CDR3 size: 17 residues. The germline V and J ends were trimmed by 0 bases and 4 bases, with 19 bases remaining between them. The CDR3 DNA reads TGTGCCAGCAGTGACTCAAGGGACCGGAGGTGGACTTACGAGCAGTACTTC. As protein: CASSDSRDRRWTYEQYF.